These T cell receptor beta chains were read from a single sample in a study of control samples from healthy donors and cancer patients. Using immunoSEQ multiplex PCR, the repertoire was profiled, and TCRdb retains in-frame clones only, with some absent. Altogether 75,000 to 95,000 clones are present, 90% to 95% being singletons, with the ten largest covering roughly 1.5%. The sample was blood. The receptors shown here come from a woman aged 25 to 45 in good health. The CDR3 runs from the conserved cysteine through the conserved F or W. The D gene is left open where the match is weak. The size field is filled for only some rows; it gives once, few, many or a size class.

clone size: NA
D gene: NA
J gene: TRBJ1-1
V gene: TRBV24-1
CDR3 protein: CATSVGGEAFF
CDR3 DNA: TGTGCCACCTCTGTCGGCGGTGAAGCTTTCTTT

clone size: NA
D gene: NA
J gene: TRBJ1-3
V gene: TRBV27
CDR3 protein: CASSLKGPGYGNTIYF
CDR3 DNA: TGTGCCAGCAGTTTAAAAGGGCCTGGATACGGAAACACCATATATTTT

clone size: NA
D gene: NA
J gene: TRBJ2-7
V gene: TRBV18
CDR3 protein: CASSPPGPTYEQYF
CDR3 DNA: TGTGCCAGCTCACCACCCGGACCGACCTACGAGCAGTACTTC

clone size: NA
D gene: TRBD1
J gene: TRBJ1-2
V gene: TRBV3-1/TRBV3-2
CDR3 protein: CASSQRGQGKYGYTF
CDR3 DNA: TGTGCCAGCAGCCAAAGGGGACAGGGAAAGTATGGCTACACCTTC

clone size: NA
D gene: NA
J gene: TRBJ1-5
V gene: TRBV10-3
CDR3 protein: CAISENDSNQPQHF
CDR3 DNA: TGTGCCATCAGTGAAAATGATAGCAATCAGCCCCAGCATTTT

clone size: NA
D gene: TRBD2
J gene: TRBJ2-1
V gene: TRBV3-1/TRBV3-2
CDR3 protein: CASSQGLAGGTEQFF
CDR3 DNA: TGTGCCAGCAGCCAAGGACTAGCGGGGGGCACTGAGCAGTTCTTC

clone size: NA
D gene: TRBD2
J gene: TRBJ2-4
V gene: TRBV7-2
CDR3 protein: CASSPGTSGRINIQYF
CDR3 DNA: TGTGCCAGCAGCCCCGGGACTAGCGGGAGGATAAACATTCAGTACTTC

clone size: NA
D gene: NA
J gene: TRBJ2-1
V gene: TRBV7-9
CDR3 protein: CASSPSEYNEQFF
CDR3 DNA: TGTGCCAGCAGCCCCTCTGAATACAATGAGCAGTTCTTC

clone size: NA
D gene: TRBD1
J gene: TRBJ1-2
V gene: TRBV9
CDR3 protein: CASSVASTGTGHNYGYTF
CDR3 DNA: TGTGCCAGCAGCGTAGCCTCCACCGGGACAGGCCATAACTATGGCTACACCTTC

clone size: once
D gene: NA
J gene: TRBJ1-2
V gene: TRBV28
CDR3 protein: CASSFSWDYGYTF
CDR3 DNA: TGTGCCAGCAGTTTCTCTTGGGACTATGGCTACACCTTC

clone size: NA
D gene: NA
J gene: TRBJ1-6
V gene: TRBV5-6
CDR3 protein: CASSSPRSYNSPLHF
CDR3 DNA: TGTGCCAGCAGCTCGCCTCGCTCCTATAATTCACCCCTCCACTTT

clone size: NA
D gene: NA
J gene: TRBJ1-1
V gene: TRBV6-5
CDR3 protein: CASSYFRRQELFF
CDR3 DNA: TGTGCCAGCAGTTACTTCAGGAGACAGGAACTCTTCTTT

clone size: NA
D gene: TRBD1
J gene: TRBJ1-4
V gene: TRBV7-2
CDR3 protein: CASSQRQGSEKLFF
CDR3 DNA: TGTGCCAGCAGCCAGAGACAGGGAAGTGAAAAACTGTTTTTT

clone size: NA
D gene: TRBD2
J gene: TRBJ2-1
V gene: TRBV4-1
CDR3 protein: CASSPEGGSSYNEQFF
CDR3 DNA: TGCGCCAGCAGCCCAGAGGGCGGGAGCTCCTACAATGAGCAGTTCTTC

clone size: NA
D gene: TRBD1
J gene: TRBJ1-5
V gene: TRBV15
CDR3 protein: CATSVGQGNQPQHF
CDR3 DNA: TGTGCCACCAGCGTGGGACAGGGGAACCAGCCCCAGCATTTT

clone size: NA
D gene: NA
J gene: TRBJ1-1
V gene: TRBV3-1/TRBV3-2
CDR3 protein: CASSLRGGPLMNTEAFF
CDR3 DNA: TGTGCCAGCAGCCTCCGGGGAGGACCCCTCATGAACACTGAAGCTTTCTTT

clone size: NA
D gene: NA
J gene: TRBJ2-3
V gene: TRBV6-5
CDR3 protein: CASSSGGADTDTQYF
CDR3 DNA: TGTGCCAGCAGTTCGGGCGGGGCGGACACAGATACGCAGTATTTT